These 10 T cell receptor beta chains were all obtained from the same sample, sequenced in a study of Tregs in tolerant kidney transplant recipients (dated by TCRdb to the late 2010s). The library was prepared using the immunoSEQ multiplex PCR assay. Imported from immuneACCESS, the table was reduced by TCRdb to in-frame sequences with V and J called. These copies leave out some clones; in studies compared against another copy, an unresolved V gene accounts for under half, and the cause of the remainder is not known. The sample table lists 75,000 to 100,000 clones, approximately 90% of them with a count of one. The ten largest clones capture roughly 4.3% of the sample. The sample consisted of CD8+ T cells from blood. These receptor sequences come from a human donor in good health.

V usage is TRBV6-5 and J usage is TRBJ1-1; a possible D gene is TRBD1 (6 bases). There are 14 residues in the CDR3. V lost 3 bases, J lost 6 bases, and 14 bases lay in between. Germline V gene sequence: CDR1 MNHEY, CDR2 SVGAGI. Here the CDR3 reads CASSYYYRAPEAFF. In DNA, the CDR3 is TGTGCCAGCAGTTATTACTACAGGGCCCCTGAAGCTTTCTTT.

The rearrangement uses TRBV19 and TRBJ2-1, with TRBD2 identical over 11 bases. Germline CDR1 LNHDA, CDR2 SQIVND (reference sequence). CDR3 length equals 13 residues. J lost 9 bases, V lost 2 bases, and 0 bases had no gene match. The CDR3 spells CASSILAGGEQFF. CDR3 in DNA: TGTGCCAGTAGTATACTAGCGGGAGGTGAGCAGTTCTTC.

The chain carries TRBV6-1 and TRBJ1-2, with 12 bases identical to TRBD1. The junction had 11 bases not matched to a gene; V was cut back by 3 bases and J by 9 bases. Per the germline V gene, CDR1 is MNHNS and CDR2 is SASEGT. There are 16 residues in the CDR3. CDR3 region: CASSDTPGTGGGRYTF. CDR3 DNA sequence: TGTGCCAGCAGTGATACCCCCGGGACAGGGGGCGGGCGCTACACCTTC.

The chain is built from TRBV19 and TRBJ1-1; D is possibly TRBD1 (5 bases). Germline V gives CDR1 LNHDA, CDR2 SQIVND (reference sequence). V gave up 8 bases and J gave up 5 bases, with 12 bases separating them. The CDR3 has 12 residues. The CDR3 DNA is TGTGCCAGTTATCCGGGGGGGACTGAAGCTTTCTTT. It encodes CASYPGGTEAFF.

V and J are TRBV27 and TRBJ2-7; D ambiguous. In germline, CDR1 is MNHEY, CDR2 SMNVEV (reference sequence). The CDR3 totals 13 residues. V lost 0 bases to trimming and J lost 2 bases, with 5 bases between them. The CDR3 loop is CASSLSYTYEQYF. The CDR3 bases are TGTGCCAGCAGTTTATCGTACACCTACGAGCAGTACTTC.

A remark on this clone: This CDR3 is also generated by other DNA sequences in the sample. The chain uses TRBV13 and TRBJ2-5, with no clear D. The V gene's germline CDR1 is PRHDT and CDR2 FYEKMQ (reference sequence). Trimming removed 5 bases at V and 4 bases at J, with 5 bases between. The CDR3 has 11 amino acids. Here the CDR3 reads CASSLRETQYF. The CDR3 DNA is TGTGCCAGCAGCCTTAGAGAGACCCAGTACTTC.

The chain employs TRBV27 and TRBJ2-5; 7 nucleotides align to TRBD1. With 8 bases clipped from V and 4 bases from J, the junction kept 7 bases outside the gene matches. The CDR3 totals 13 residues. Germline V gene data show CDR1 as MNHEY and CDR2 as SMNVEV (reference sequence). The CDR3 loop is CASHTTGAETQYF. The CDR3 region has the DNA TGTGCCAGCCATACTACAGGGGCAGAGACCCAGTACTTC.

This chain connects TRBV4-2 to TRBJ1-1; tentative D call: TRBD1 (5 bases). Germline CDR1 reads LGHNA; CDR2 reads YNFKEQ. This CDR3 region has 15 residues. The V end was cut by 0 bases, the J end by 8 bases, with 16 bases between. The CDR3 DNA reads as TGTGCCAGCAGCCAAGATCTCGCCGGGACGCAAGAAGCTTTCTTT. Translated, it gives CASSQDLAGTQEAFF.

The chain joins TRBV13 to TRBJ2-1; D ambiguous. The length of the CDR3 is 16 residues. The germline CDR1 and CDR2 sequences are PRHDT and FYEKMQ (reference sequence). Trimming left V 2 bases short and J 1 base short, with 12 bases between. The CDR3 here is CASSLLGRMSYNEQFF. The CDR3 DNA reads TGTGCCAGCAGCTTACTCGGCAGAATGTCCTACAATGAGCAGTTCTTC.

V and J are TRBV5-4 and TRBJ1-1, with a weak D call TRBD1 (5 bases). Trimming left V 1 base short and J 6 bases short, with 22 bases between. CDR1 and CDR2 (germline): SGHNT, YYREEE (reference sequence). The CDR3 loop spans 17 amino acids. Here the CDR3 reads CASSLLGGGRNGAEAFF. CDR3 sequence (DNA): TGTGCCAGCAGCTTGCTCGGCGGGGGGAGGAATGGCGCTGAAGCTTTCTTT.